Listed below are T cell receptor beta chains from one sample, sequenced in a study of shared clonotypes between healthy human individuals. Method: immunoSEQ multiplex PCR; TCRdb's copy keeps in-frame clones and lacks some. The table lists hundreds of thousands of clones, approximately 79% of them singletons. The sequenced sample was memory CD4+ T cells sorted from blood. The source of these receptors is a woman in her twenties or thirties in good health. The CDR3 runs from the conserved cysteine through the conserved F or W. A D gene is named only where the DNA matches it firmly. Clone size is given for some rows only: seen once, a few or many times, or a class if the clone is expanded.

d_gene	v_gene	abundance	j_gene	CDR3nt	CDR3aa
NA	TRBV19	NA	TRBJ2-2	TGTGCCAGTAGACTAGGTTCGACCGGGGAGCTGTTTTTT	CASRLGSTGELFF
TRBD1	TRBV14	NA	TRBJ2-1	TGTGCCAGCAGCCAAGACCCAGGGGGAAGTTACAATGAGCAGTTCTTC	CASSQDPGGSYNEQFF
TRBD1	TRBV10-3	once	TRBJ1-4	TGTGCCATCGGACAGGGGGCGCGGGCTAATGAAAAACTGTTTTTT	CAIGQGARANEKLFF
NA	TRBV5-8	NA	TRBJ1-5	TGTGCCAGCAGCCCCCAGTGGAGTCAGCCCCAGCATTTT	CASSPQWSQPQHF
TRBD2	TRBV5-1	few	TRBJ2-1	TGCGCCAGCAGCCCGGGACTAGCGGGAACGAATGAGCAGTTCTTC	CASSPGLAGTNEQFF
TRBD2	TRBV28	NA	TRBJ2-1	TGTGCCAGCAGTTCAATGTCCCTAGCGGGTTACAATGAGCAGTTCTTC	CASSSMSLAGYNEQFF
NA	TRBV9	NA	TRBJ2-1	TGTGCCAGCAGCGTAGCTTCGTTGGATGAGCAGTTCTTC	CASSVASLDEQFF
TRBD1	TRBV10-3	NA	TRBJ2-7	TGTGCCATCAGGGCCGACAGGGGGCGATTTAACGAGCAGTACTTC	CAIRADRGRFNEQYF
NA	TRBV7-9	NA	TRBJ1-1	TGTGCCAGCAGCTTATCGGGAGAGGGGAACACTGAAGCTTTCTTT	CASSLSGEGNTEAFF
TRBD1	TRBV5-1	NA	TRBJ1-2	TGCGCCAGCAGCTTAGAGGGGGCGCGAGCCTATGGCTACACCTTC	CASSLEGARAYGYTF
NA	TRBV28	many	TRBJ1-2	TGTGCCAGCAGGTCGGGCGCTGCTAACTATGGCTACACCTTC	CASRSGAANYGYTF
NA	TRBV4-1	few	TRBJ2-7	TGCGCCAGCAGCCAAGATCCCGGACTATCGGGCGAGCAGTACTTC	CASSQDPGLSGEQYF
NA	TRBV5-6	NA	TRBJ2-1	TGTGCCAGCAGCTTGGTGCTCCTGGGGGGCTCCTACAATGAGCAGTTCTTC	CASSLVLLGGSYNEQFF
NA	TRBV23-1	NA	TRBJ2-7	TGCGCCAGCAGCCCGCTCCCGGAGCCTCCCTACGAGCAGTACTTC	CASSPLPEPPYEQYF
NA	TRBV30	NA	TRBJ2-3	TGTGCCTGGAGTGTACAAAGCCTGGGTACGCAGTATTTT	CAWSVQSLGTQYF
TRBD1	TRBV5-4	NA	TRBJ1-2	TGTGCCAGCAGCTTTCGGACAGGGACCTATGGCTACACCTTC	CASSFRTGTYGYTF
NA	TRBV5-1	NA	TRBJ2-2	TGCGCCAGCAGCTTGGCAGGAGGCAGGGGGGAGCTGTTTTTT	CASSLAGGRGELFF
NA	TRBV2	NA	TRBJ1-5	TGTGCCAGCAGTGAACGGGGGGTGCTTCAGCCCCAGCATTTT	CASSERGVLQPQHF
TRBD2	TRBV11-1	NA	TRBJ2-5	TGTGCCAGCAGCTTAGTAGTACTAGCGGTGAAAGGGGGTCAAGAGACCCAGTACTTC	CASSLVVLAVKGGQETQYF
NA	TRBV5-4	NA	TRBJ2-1	TGTGCCAGCAGCGCCGGCGGTAGCTCCTACAATGAGCAGTTCTTC	CASSAGGSSYNEQFF
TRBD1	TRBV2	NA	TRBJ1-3	TGTGCCAGCACCGCAGGGGGATCTGGAAACACCATATATTTT	CASTAGGSGNTIYF
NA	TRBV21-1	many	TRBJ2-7	TGTGCCAGCAGCACGCGTGGGGGTAGGTCGGAGTACTTC	CASSTRGGRSEYF
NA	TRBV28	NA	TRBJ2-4	TGTGCCAGCAGTTTAGCCTCCAAAAACATTCAGTACTTC	CASSLASKNIQYF
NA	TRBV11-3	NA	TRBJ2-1	TGTGCCAGCAGCTTGGGGGACGGCAGCTCCTACAATGAGCAGTTCTTC	CASSLGDGSSYNEQFF
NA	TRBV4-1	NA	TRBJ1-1	TGCGCCAGCAGCCAAAACACAGGGAACACTGAAGCTTTCTTT	CASSQNTGNTEAFF
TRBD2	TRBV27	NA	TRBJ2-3	TGTGCCAGCAGCCCGGGACTAGCGGGAGCAGATACGCAGTATTTT	CASSPGLAGADTQYF
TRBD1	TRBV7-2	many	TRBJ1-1	TGTGCCAGCAGCCCACATGGACAGGGGGACACTGAAGCTTTCTTT	CASSPHGQGDTEAFF
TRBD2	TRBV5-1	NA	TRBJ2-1	TGCGCCAGCAGAGGACTAGCGGGGAACAATGAGCAGTTCTTC	CASRGLAGNNEQFF
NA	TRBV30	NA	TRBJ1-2	TGTGCCCAAGGGGGAAACTATGGCTACACCTTC	CAQGGNYGYTF
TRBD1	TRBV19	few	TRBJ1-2	TGTGCCAGTAGTGTTACAGGGGGTGAATATGGCTACACCTTC	CASSVTGGEYGYTF
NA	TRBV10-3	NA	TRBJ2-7	TGTGCCATCAGTGACCCCGGGACTGCCTCCTACGAGCAGTACTTC	CAISDPGTASYEQYF
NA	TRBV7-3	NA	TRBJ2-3	TGTGCCAGCAGCTGGAACCCGGGACCGAGCACAGATACGCAGTATTTT	CASSWNPGPSTDTQYF
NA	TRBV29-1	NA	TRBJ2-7	TGCAGTGCCACGATCTCGGGAGGCAGGGGGCGATCCGGCGAGCAGTACTTC	CSATISGGRGRSGEQYF
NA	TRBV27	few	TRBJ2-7	TGTGCCAGCAGTATCTACAGGGTGACGAGCGAGCAGTACTTC	CASSIYRVTSEQYF
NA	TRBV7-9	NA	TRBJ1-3	TGTGCCAGCAGCTCGACTGGAAACACCATATATTTT	CASSSTGNTIYF
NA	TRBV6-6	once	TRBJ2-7	TGTGCCAGCAGTTACTTCCGGGACGCCTCACCACAGTACTTC	CASSYFRDASPQYF
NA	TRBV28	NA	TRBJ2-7	TGTGCCAGCAATGACAGACCGTTAACCTACGAGCAGTACTTC	CASNDRPLTYEQYF
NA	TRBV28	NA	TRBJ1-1	TGTGCCAGCAGTCCGTACATGAACACTGAAGCTTTCTTT	CASSPYMNTEAFF
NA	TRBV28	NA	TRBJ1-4	TGTGCCAGCGGGGCAACAGTCTATAATGAAAAACTGTTTTTT	CASGATVYNEKLFF
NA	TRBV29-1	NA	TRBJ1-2	TGCAGCGTTGTGACAGACTATGGCTACACCTTC	CSVVTDYGYTF
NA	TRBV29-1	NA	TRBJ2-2	TGCAGCGTTGAGGTGCGGGTTAACACCGGGGAGCTGTTTTTT	CSVEVRVNTGELFF
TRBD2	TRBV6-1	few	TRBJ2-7	TGTGCCAGCAGTGCAGCGGGAACCTACGAGCAGTACTTC	CASSAAGTYEQYF
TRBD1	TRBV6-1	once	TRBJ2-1	TGTGCCAGCAGTGGGCGGACAGGGGATTACGAGCAGTTCTTC	CASSGRTGDYEQFF
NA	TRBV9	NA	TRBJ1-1	TGTGCCAGCAGCGCCACAGCGAACACTGAAGCTTTCTTT	CASSATANTEAFF